Listed here are 15 T cell receptor beta chains from one sample, sequenced in a study of beta chain features in type 1 diabetes. Isolated RNA was reverse transcribed in full, so expressed TCRB transcripts were sequenced. Assay: immunoSEQ multiplex PCR; the TCRdb copy retains only in-frame clones and omits some. The sample records around 240,000 clones, around 9.6% being singletons. Sample: naive CD4+ T cells from blood. The receptors here all came from a woman aged 18-29 years in good health.

A few counts support this clone. The rearrangement uses TRBV6-6 and TRBJ2-1; TRBD1 might be the D (6 bases). Trimming took 0 bases from V and 4 from J, leaving 10 bases between them. The CDR3 length is 15 residues. Germline CDR1 reads MNHNY; CDR2 reads SVGAGI (reference sequence). The CDR3, as DNA: TGTGCCAGCAGTTACTCACAGGGTCAATACAATGAGCAGTTCTTC. Its protein is CASSYSQGQYNEQFF.

This clone was seen more than once but under ten times. J is TRBJ2-1 and V is TRBV30, with TRBD1 matching 12 bases. CDR3 length: 16 residues. Looked up from germline, CDR1 is GTSNPN and CDR2 is SVGIG (reference sequence). Trimming at V came to 4 bases and at J to 5 bases, leaving 9 bases not matched to a gene. In DNA, the CDR3 is TGTGCCTGGAAGGGGACAGGGGGCGCGGCGGACAATGAGCAGTTCTTC. Amino acids: CAWKGTGGAADNEQFF. Filled out from reference TRBV30 and TRBJ2-1, the complete variable domain reads SQTIHQWPATLVQPVGSPLSLECTVEGTSNPNLYWYRQAAGRGLQLLFYSVGIGQISSEVPQNLSASRPQDRQFILSSKKLLLSDSGFYLCAWKGTGGAADNEQFFGPGTRLTVL.

This clone was seen only a few times. The chain uses TRBV25-1 and TRBJ2-7; TRBD1 agrees at 9 bases. Germline V gene data show CDR1 as MGHDK and CDR2 as SYGVNS. The V segment lost 4 bases and the J segment 3 bases; nucleotides outside the gene matches: 7. The CDR3 contains 15 residues. The CDR3 spells CASSAGQGSIYEQYF. The CDR3 nucleotides read TGTGCCAGCAGTGCTGGACAGGGGAGTATCTACGAGCAGTACTTC.

In its sample, this clone was seen a few times. The rearrangement uses TRBV27 and TRBJ2-3, with 8 bases identical to TRBD1. The CDR3 has 15 residues. Germline V CDR1 and CDR2: MNHEY, SMNVEV (reference sequence). After removal of 6 bases from V and 4 bases from J, the junction contained 9 bases not matched to a gene. The CDR3 spells CASRRIGQGPDTQYF. CDR3 in DNA: TGTGCCAGCAGGCGAATAGGACAGGGACCAGATACGCAGTATTTT.

This clone was detected a few times. The CDR3: CASSVTPGADGGNIQYF. The CDR3 bases are TGTGCCAGCAGCGTGACGCCAGGGGCGGACGGAGGTAACATTCAGTACTTC. This sequence joins TRBV9 and TRBJ2-4, with TRBD1 as a possible D gene (6 bases). The CDR3 length is 17 residues. Germline V gene sequence: CDR1 SGDLS, CDR2 YYNGEE. The V and J ends lost 2 bases and 7 bases respectively, with 22 bases between them.

The chain links TRBV11-2 to TRBJ1-6, with a tentative D call TRBD1 (6 bases). With 5 bases removed from V and 12 bases from J, the gap between germline ends came to 20 bases. The V gene's germline CDR1 is SGHAT and CDR2 FQNNGV. The CDR3 consists of 15 residues. CDR3 bases: TGTGCCAGCAGCCGAGGGAGAGGTGGGGGCCAACCCCTCCACTTT. Its translation: CASSRGRGGGQPLHF.

The table lists this clone with a few counts. The chain uses TRBV6-1 and TRBJ2-5; 7 bases are shared with TRBD1. The V segment lost 7 bases and the J segment 1 base; nucleotides outside the gene matches: 3. CDR3 length: 13 residues. Per the germline V gene, CDR1 is MNHNS and CDR2 is SASEGT. The CDR3 is CASTGQFQETQYF. DNA for the CDR3: TGTGCCAGCACGGGACAGTTCCAAGAGACCCAGTACTTC.

The chain combines TRBV7-9 with TRBJ1-2; possibly TRBD1 for D (6 bases). The CDR3 covers 13 residues. CDR1 is SEHNR, CDR2 FQNEAQ, per germline (reference sequence). V lost 7 bases to trimming and J lost 0 bases, with 9 bases between them. CDR3 region: CASTWTANYGYTF. In DNA, the CDR3 is TGTGCCAGCACCTGGACAGCTAACTATGGCTACACCTTC. The full variable domain, with the rest looked up from reference TRBV7-9 and TRBJ1-2, is DTGVSQNPRHKITKRGQNVTFRCDPISEHNRLYWYRQTLGQGPEFLTYFQNEAQLEKSRLLSDRFSAERPKGSFSTLEIQRTEQGDSAMYLCASTWTANYGYTFGSGTRLTVV.

Here the CDR3 reads CAYRQTEAFF. CDR3 DNA: TGTGCCTACAGACAAACTGAAGCTTTCTTT. The rearrangement links TRBV30 to TRBJ1-1; D not resolved. Trimming pared 7 bases from V and 5 bases from J, leaving 8 bases between. CDR1 GTSNPN and CDR2 SVGIG come from the germline V gene (reference sequence). The CDR3 spans 10 residues.

This clone showed up just a few times. J is TRBJ1-2 and V is TRBV7-2; unclear D gene. Germline CDR1 and CDR2: SGHTA and FQGNSA. The V end lost 1 base, the J end lost 12 bases, and 21 bases lay between the germline ends. CDR3 length: 15 residues. CDR3 nucleotides: TGTGCCAGCAGCTTAGAAGCGCACGAGATGGCCGGGAACACCTTC. The encoded protein is CASSLEAHEMAGNTF.

V gene TRBV30 combines with J gene TRBJ2-5, with a possible D match to TRBD2 (6 bases). Trimming left V 1 base short and J 1 base short, with 7 bases between. CDR3 length: 13 residues. Per the germline V gene, CDR1 is GTSNPN and CDR2 is SVGIG (reference sequence). The CDR3 coding sequence is TGTGCCTGGAGTGGGGGACTCCAAGAGACCCAGTACTTC. Amino acids: CAWSGGLQETQYF.

J is TRBJ2-3 and V is TRBV19; TRBD1 matches 11 bases. This CDR3 comprises 14 residues. CDR1 and CDR2 from the germline V gene are LNHDA and SQIVND (reference sequence). V lost 5 bases to trimming and J lost 5 bases; unmatched junction nucleotides: 3. CDR3 in DNA: TGTGCCAGTAGTGCGGACAGGGGGCAAGATACGCAGTATTTT. It specifies CASSADRGQDTQYF. Combining the CDR3 with reference TRBV19 and TRBJ2-3 gives the whole variable domain DGGITQSPKYLFRKEGQNVTLSCEQNLNHDAMYWYRQDPGQGLRLIYYSQIVNDFQKGDIAEGYSVSREKKESFPLTVTSAQKNPTAFYLCASSADRGQDTQYFGPGTRLTVL.

The V call is TRBV5-1, the J call TRBJ2-1, with a possible D match to TRBD2 (5 bases). Germline values: CDR1 SGHRS, CDR2 YFSETQ. The CDR3 is made up of 13 amino acids. V dropped 0 bases and J dropped 10 bases, with 11 bases sitting between them. The CDR3: CASSLAFGNEQFF. The DNA of the CDR3 is TGCGCCAGCAGCTTGGCTTTCGGGAACGAGCAGTTCTTC. The whole variable domain, remainder taken from reference TRBV5-1 and TRBJ2-1, is KAGVTQTPRYLIKTRGQQVTLSCSPISGHRSVSWYQQTPGQGLQFLFEYFSETQRNKGNFPGRFSGRQFSNSRSEMNVSTLELGDSALYLCASSLAFGNEQFFGPGTRLTVL.

This chain joins TRBV5-4 and TRBJ2-3, with no clear D. Germline assignment: CDR1 SGHNT and CDR2 YYREEE (reference sequence). This CDR3 comprises 15 residues. V lost 3 bases, J lost 1 base, and 12 bases lay in between. The CDR3 spells CASSSQRRGTDTQYF. The CDR3 nucleotides are TGTGCCAGCAGCTCCCAGAGGCGCGGCACAGATACGCAGTATTTT.

This clone was counted only a few times. V usage is TRBV7-9 and J usage is TRBJ2-5; D uncertain. Gene TRBJ2-7 matches the end of the DNA better, so the J call may be wrong. CDR3 size: 13 residues. Germline V gives CDR1 SEHNR, CDR2 FQNEAQ (reference sequence). The CDR3 reads CASGPRGEYEQYF. DNA of the CDR3: TGTGCCAGCGGCCCCCGCGGCGAGTACGAGCAGTACTTC.